These 19 T cell receptor beta chains came from one sample sequenced in a study of spatial heterogeneity in lung cancer. Described time point: blood at routine non-recurrence follow-up after resection. MiXCR was run by TCRdb on the 5' RACE reads, yielding one entry per CDR3 protein. The sample records 25,000 to 35,000 distinct CDR3 sequences, about 5.2% being singletons. The sample in question was PBMCs, obtained at follow-up. The receptors derive from a female donor with early-stage non-small cell lung cancer.

Ten or more counts support this clonotype. The genes are TRBV28 and TRBJ2-7; possibly TRBD1 or TRBD2 for D (5 bases each). Germline V gene lookup returns CDR1 MDHEN and CDR2 SYDVKM. There are 15 residues in the CDR3. V lost 4 bases to trimming and J lost 3 bases, with 16 bases between them. The CDR3 bases are TGTGCCAGCAGTTCCGGGGTCAGGGTCGGCTACGAGCAGTACTTC. It specifies CASSSGVRVGYEQYF.

In its sample, this clonotype was seen many times. The chain is built from TRBV20-1 and TRBJ1-2, with 8 bases fitting TRBD1. Unmatched junction bases numbered 9, after V lost 6 bases and J lost 3 bases. The CDR3 runs 14 residues. In germline, CDR1 is DFQATT, CDR2 SNEGSKA (reference sequence). DNA of the CDR3: TGCAGTGCGGCCGGGCAGGGGGCGGACTATGGCTACACCTTC. This encodes CSAAGQGADYGYTF.

Ten or more counts support this clonotype. The chain combines TRBV3-1 with TRBJ2-7; D unresolved. The CDR3 contains 15 residues. Germline V CDR1 and CDR2: LGHDT, YNNKEL (reference sequence). Trimming removed 2 bases at V and 1 base at J, with 12 bases between. The CDR3 loop is CASSQFLQPSYEQYF. CDR3 nucleotides: TGTGCCAGCAGCCAATTCCTCCAACCATCCTACGAGCAGTACTTC.

The chain employs TRBV2 and TRBJ2-7, with D unresolved. The CDR3 sequence is 12 residues long. V was cut by 7 bases and J by 4 bases, with 11 bases left in between. In germline, CDR1 is SNHLY, CDR2 FYNNEI. CDR3 loop: CASKVGRYEQYF. CDR3 sequence (DNA): TGTGCCAGCAAGGTGGGCCGGTACGAGCAGTACTTC.

This clonotype was seen many times. The rearrangement uses TRBV9 and TRBJ2-2, with 7 bases identical to TRBD1. CDR3 length: 17 residues. The germline gives CDR1 SGDLS, CDR2 YYNGEE. The V segment lost 4 bases and the J segment 4 bases; nucleotides outside the gene matches: 13. CDR3 bases: TGTGCCAGCAGCCCACAGGGGTCTTTGGCGGCCACCGGGGAGCTGTTTTTT. This gives the protein CASSPQGSLAATGELFF.

Ten or more counts support this clonotype. The V gene is TRBV12-3 or TRBV12-4, the J gene TRBJ2-2; D perhaps matches TRBD2 (5 bases). This CDR3 is 14 amino acids long. V dropped 4 bases and J dropped 5 bases, with 11 bases sitting between them. The CDR3 coding sequence is TGTGCCAGCAGTTGGTCGTCGGGGACCGGGGAGCTGTTTTTT. Protein sequence: CASSWSSGTGELFF.

This clonotype was seen many times. The rearrangement joins TRBV7-2 to TRBJ2-7; weak D call: TRBD2 (5 bases). Germline CDR1 SGHTA, CDR2 FQGNSA. Trimming cost V 4 bases and J 2 bases, with 12 bases left between them. This CDR3 contains 14 residues. The CDR3 nucleotides are TGTGCCAGCAGCTCTTGGACTGGCACCTACGAGCAGTACTTC. Translated, it gives CASSSWTGTYEQYF.

This clonotype was counted at least ten times. The chain uses TRBV29-1 and TRBJ2-3, with D maybe TRBD1 (6 bases). The CDR3 length is 15 residues. Trimming cost V 3 bases and J 0 bases, with 13 bases left between them. Germline lookup yields CDR1 SQVTM and CDR2 ANQGSEA. The CDR3 loop is CSVDQTGSSTDTQYF. DNA of the CDR3: TGCAGCGTTGACCAAACAGGGAGTAGCACAGATACGCAGTATTTT.

In its sample, this clonotype ranks as medium-sized. The gene calls are TRBV20-1 and TRBJ1-3; no firm D call. The CDR3 covers 14 residues. Trimming cost V 0 bases and J 1 base, with 7 bases left between them. Germline V gene data show CDR1 as DFQATT and CDR2 as SNEGSKA (reference sequence). This CDR3 reads CSARDRRSGNTIYF. The CDR3 DNA is TGCAGTGCTAGAGATCGGCGGTCTGGAAACACCATATATTTT.

This clonotype was counted ten times or more. The chain has TRBV7-8 and TRBJ2-1, with 11 bases identical to TRBD1. Trimming cost V 4 bases and J 9 bases; bases outside gene matches: 8. The CDR3 length is 15 residues. Germline V gene data show CDR1 as SGHVS and CDR2 as FQNEAQ. Here the CDR3 reads CASSSAGQGAGEQFF. CDR3 bases: TGTGCCAGCAGCTCCGCAGGACAGGGGGCGGGTGAGCAGTTCTTC. The whole variable domain, filled in from reference TRBV7-8 and TRBJ2-1, reads GAGVSQSPRYKVAKRGQDVALRCDPISGHVSLFWYQQALGQGPEFLTYFQNEAQLDKSGLPSDRFFAERPEGSVSTLKIQRTQQEDSAVYLCASSSAGQGAGEQFFGPGTRLTVL.

This clonotype was detected many times. V gene TRBV11-2 combines with J gene TRBJ2-3; unclear D gene. This CDR3 comprises 15 residues. The germline V gene encodes CDR1 SGHAT and CDR2 FQNNGV. With 0 bases removed from V and 2 bases from J, the gap between germline ends came to 9 bases. CDR3 coding DNA: TGTGCCAGCAGCTTAGATGGCAGGTACACAGATACGCAGTATTTT. Protein product: CASSLDGRYTDTQYF. The full variable domain, rest sourced from reference TRBV11-2 and TRBJ2-3, is EAGVAQSPRYKIIEKRQSVAFWCNPISGHATLYWYQQILGQGPKLLIQFQNNGVVDDSQLPKDRFSAERLKGVDSTLKIQPAKLEDSAVYLCASSLDGRYTDTQYFGPGTRLTVL.

Concerning this clonotype itself: A much bigger clone sits one base away, suggesting this may be a read error. The CDR3 loop reads CVIRRDTTRGKTGELFF. The DNA for the CDR3 is TGTGTCATCAGGCGGGACACCACACGGGGGAAGACCGGGGAGCTGTTTTTT. The chain combines TRBV10-3 with TRBJ2-2, with D perhaps TRBD1 or TRBD2 (6 bases each). The CDR3 contains 17 residues. Germline V gene sequence: CDR1 ENHRY, CDR2 SYGVKD.

This chain links TRBV7-9 with TRBJ2-3; maybe TRBD2 (5 bases). The CDR3 has 13 amino acids. Trimming pared 5 bases from V and 8 bases from J, leaving 14 bases between. The germline V gene encodes CDR1 SEHNR and CDR2 FQNEAQ (reference sequence). Here the CDR3 reads CASSPAIRGTQYF. The DNA of the CDR3 is TGTGCCAGCAGCCCCGCTATACGGGGTACGCAGTATTTT. The entire variable domain, with the rest obtained from reference TRBV7-9 and TRBJ2-3, is as follows: DTGVSQNPRHKITKRGQNVTFRCDPISEHNRLYWYRQTLGQGPEFLTYFQNEAQLEKSRLLSDRFSAERPKGSFSTLEIQRTEQGDSAMYLCASSPAIRGTQYFGPGTRLTVL.

This clonotype was seen at least ten times. V is TRBV6-1 and J is TRBJ2-7; 8 nucleotides align to TRBD1. The germline V gene encodes CDR1 MNHNS and CDR2 SASEGT. V was pared by 5 bases and J by 3 bases, with 12 bases of the junction left unmatched. This CDR3 region has 16 residues. The CDR3 sequence is CASSRTGIHGVYEQYF. The CDR3 DNA follows: TGTGCCAGCAGTAGGACAGGGATCCATGGGGTCTACGAGCAGTACTTC.

This clonotype was seen more than once but under ten times. Germline and junction disagree at one end, which may indicate a read error. The chain uses TRBV20-1 and TRBJ1-5; 7 bases agree with TRBD1. The CDR3 contains 13 residues. Germline CDR1 and CDR2: DFQATT and SNEGSKA (reference sequence). CDR3: CSARTGHNRPQHF. CDR3 bases: TGCAGTGCCAGGACAGGCCACAATCGGCCCCAGCATTTT.

This clonotype was picked up many times. V gene TRBV20-1 combines with J gene TRBJ2-7; 8 bases fit TRBD2. The length of the CDR3 is 14 residues. The junction had 9 bases not matched to a gene; V was cut back by 6 bases and J by 2 bases. Per germline, CDR1 DFQATT and CDR2 SNEGSKA (reference sequence). The DNA for the CDR3 is TGCAGTGCAGGCGGGACTAGGGATACCTACGAGCAGTACTTC. Amino acids: CSAGGTRDTYEQYF.

This clonotype was recorded many times. The rearrangement uses TRBV27 and TRBJ1-5, with D perhaps matching TRBD1 (5 bases). This CDR3 has 15 amino acids. The V gene's germline CDR1 is MNHEY and CDR2 SMNVEV (reference sequence). V was cut by 0 bases and J by 5 bases, with 11 bases left in between. The CDR3 DNA reads as TGTGCCAGCAGTTTATCGGGCGAGGGGTATCAGCCCCAGCATTTT. This encodes CASSLSGEGYQPQHF.

V is TRBV6-2 or TRBV6-3 and J is TRBJ2-1; D ambiguous. V was cut by 2 bases and J by 2 bases, with 7 bases left in between. Germline loops: CDR1 MNHEY, CDR2 SVGEGT. This CDR3 is built from 14 residues. CDR3 protein: CASSYPQTYNEQFF. CDR3 bases: TGTGCCAGCAGTTACCCCCAGACCTACAATGAGCAGTTCTTC.

This clonotype has a count of ten or more. The V gene is TRBV4-2, the J gene TRBJ2-3; D unresolved. The CDR3 length is 17 residues. Trimming took off 0 bases at V and 0 bases at J, with 13 bases between the two ends. Per the germline V gene, CDR1 is LGHNA and CDR2 is YNFKEQ. CDR3 nucleotide sequence: TGTGCCAGCAGCCAAGACGACGCTACTGCTAGCACAGATACGCAGTATTTT. Translating gives CASSQDDATASTDTQYF.